This T cell receptor (beta chain) stems from a study of identical twins. Template switching added a universal primer binding site, and final cDNA carried unique molecular identifiers. TCRdb re-analysed the 5' RACE reads in MiXCR, keeping a single row per CDR3 protein. Of approximately 500,000 distinct CDR3 sequences listed, roughly 15% are singletons. General study results and limits: Cord blood beta clonotypes that were abundant carried fewer insertions, and memory repertoires showed no such trend. Weaker excess twin sharing was observed in beta out-of-frame sequences. Alpha sequences out of frame and shared by twins had excess low generation probability.

Points on this clonotype: Its antigen is unknown.

The same data also contributed to another study, on yellow fever vaccine responses in identical twins.

Source material: CD4+ T cells sorted from blood. The TCR was taken from a woman aged 18-29 years in good health.

The CDR3, as DNA: TGTGCCAGCAGTTCTACAGGGAGTGGCTATGGCTACACCTTC. Translation: CASSSTGSGYGYTF. The genes are TRBV6-5 and TRBJ1-2, with D tentatively TRBD1 (6 bases). CDR1 and CDR2 (germline): MNHEY, SVGAGI. The CDR3 has 14 amino acids. The V end lost 4 bases, the J end lost 4 bases, and 13 bases lay between the germline ends.